This entry is about one TCR beta chain. Antigen: not known. This sample is part of a study of beta chain features in type 1 diabetes. Study-wide results and caveats: Type 1 diabetes patients had TCRB CDR3s that were shorter (moderately but significantly so) in all four CD4+ subsets.

The junction had 13 bases not matched to a gene; V was cut back by 8 bases and J by 6 bases. The CDR3 contains 15 residues. The V gene's germline CDR1 is LNHDA and CDR2 SQIVND (reference sequence). Every bit of the isolated RNA underwent reverse transcription, so sequencing read expressed TCRB transcripts. Profiling relied on immunoSEQ multiplex PCR, and the TCRdb table lists in-frame clones only, not all of them. The sample holds some 640,000 clones, around an eighth seen once. Sequencing was done on a sample of naive CD4+ T cells from blood. The source of this sequence is a man younger than 30 with type 1 diabetes. V and J are TRBV19 and TRBJ2-3; 8 nucleotides line up with TRBD2. DNA of the CDR3: TGTGCCAGTTGCATCACTCTAGCGGGTGAGGATACGCAGTATTTT. This codes for CASCITLAGEDTQYF. The full variable domain, with the rest looked up from reference TRBV19 and TRBJ2-3, is DGGITQSPKYLFRKEGQNVTLSCEQNLNHDAMYWYRQDPGQGLRLIYYSQIVNDFQKGDIAEGYSVSREKKESFPLTVTSAQKNPTAFYLCASCITLAGEDTQYFGPGTRLTVL.